This T cell receptor beta chain was sequenced during a study of T-cell reconstitution after alpha-beta-depleted transplantation in children. The length of the CDR3 is 13 residues. V shed 1 base and J shed 8 bases, with 9 bases lying between them. CDR1 is SGHTA, CDR2 FQGNSA, per germline. On this clonotype: Its antigen is not identified.

As it was prepared, the TCRbeta library received unique molecular identifiers. TCRdb re-called the PCR reads through MiXCR, storing one row per CDR3 protein. The sample records 60,000 to 85,000 distinct CDR3 sequences, 15% to 20% being singletons. Study-wide results and limits: T-cell numbers and diversity one year post-transplant derived largely from freshly generated T cells. By about two months after transplant, alpha-beta T cells reportedly arose from several hundred graft clones that had expanded. Some patients owed their high day-60 TCRbeta diversity to surviving recipient T cells and thymic progenitors.

The sequencing used PBMCs, mostly from graft donor cells, collected 360 days after TCRalphabeta/CD19-depleted stem cell transplant. The sequence was obtained from a male patient between 2 and 10 years old who had a stem cell transplant for acute lymphoblastic leukemia, so the T cells may come from the graft donor. The V call is TRBV7-2, the J call TRBJ2-1; D might be TRBD1 or TRBD2, each matching 5 bases. The CDR3 here is CASSLDRGDEQFF. CDR3 coding DNA: TGTGCCAGCAGCTTAGACCGGGGCGATGAGCAGTTCTTC.